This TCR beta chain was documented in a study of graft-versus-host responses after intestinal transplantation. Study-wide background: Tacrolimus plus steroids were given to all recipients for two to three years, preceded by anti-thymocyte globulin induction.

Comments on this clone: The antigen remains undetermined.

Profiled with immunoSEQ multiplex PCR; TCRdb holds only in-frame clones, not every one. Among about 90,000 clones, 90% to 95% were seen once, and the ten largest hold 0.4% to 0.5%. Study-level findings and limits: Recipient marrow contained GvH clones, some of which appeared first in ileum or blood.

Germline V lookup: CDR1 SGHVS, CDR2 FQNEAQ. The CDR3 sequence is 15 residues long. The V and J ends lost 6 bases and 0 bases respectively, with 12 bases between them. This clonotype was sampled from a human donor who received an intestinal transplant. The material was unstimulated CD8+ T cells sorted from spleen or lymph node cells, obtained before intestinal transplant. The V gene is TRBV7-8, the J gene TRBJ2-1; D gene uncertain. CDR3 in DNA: TGTGCCAGCAGAGCCCCCATGAGCTCCTACAATGAGCAGTTCTTC. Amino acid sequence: CASRAPMSSYNEQFF.